This T cell receptor (beta chain) was observed in a study of high-grade serous ovarian cancer treatment subgroups. The tumor samples were collected prior to definitive surgery or chemotherapy. About this clone: What it recognizes is unknown.

The table came from immunoSEQ multiplex PCR; TCRdb's copy has only in-frame clones and leaves some out. The sample yields about 2,200 clones, 60% to 70% seen once. Study-wide results and limits: Higher neoantigen levels went with greater TCR clonal relatedness. Different patients shared almost no repertoire; same-patient tumors shared about 0.11 to 0.79. Repertoire analysis covered CDR3 alone, not CDR1 or CDR2. Bulk tumor TCR sequencing gave no spatial information.

The TCR sequence derives from a human donor with high-grade serous ovarian cancer. The sequenced material came from tumor tissue.

The CDR3 is CASSLTTGVNTEAFF. CDR3 in DNA: TGTGCCAGCAGCCTAACGACAGGGGTGAACACTGAAGCTTTCTTT. The rearrangement links TRBV7-2 to TRBJ1-1; 8 bases match TRBD1. V was clipped by 5 bases and J by 0 bases; unmatched bases: 5. Germline V gene sequence: CDR1 SGHTA, CDR2 FQGNSA. CDR3 length equals 15 residues.